This TCR beta chain was found in a study of blood T cell repertoires in COVID-19. Which cohort a participant joined came from the clinical history participants gave. V was pared by 0 bases and J by 10 bases, with 16 bases between. Looked up from germline, CDR1 is LGHNA and CDR2 is YSLEER. CDR3 length: 16 residues. In the original workflow: Estimation of nucleated cell counts was performed using reference gene primer amplification. Sequenced by immunoSEQ multiplex PCR; TCRdb stores in-frame clones only, minus some. D and trimming were read from the DNA, whereas the V and J calls and clone size are those reported in that table. The data contain some 180,000 clones, 70% to 85% of them singletons.

Source material: PBMCs or T cells enriched from blood (not recorded which). The gene calls are TRBV4-3 and TRBJ1-6; a weak D match, TRBD1 (6 bases). This clonotype was sampled from a woman aged 55-75 years with acute COVID-19. CDR3 protein: CASSQDPGVVESPLHF. The DNA for the CDR3 is TGCGCCAGCAGCCAAGATCCAGGGGTGGTCGAATCACCCCTCCACTTT.